This TCR beta chain was retrieved from a study of blood T cell repertoires in COVID-19. Original processing methods: Nucleated cell number was recorded as an estimate derived from reference gene primer amplification. The repertoire was sequenced with immunoSEQ multiplex PCR; TCRdb's copy has only in-frame clones and lacks some. Clone size and the V and J calls come from that table; the DNA yielded D and trimming. The data show over 70,000 clones, more than 65% seen once. The ends lost 4 bases at V and 3 bases at J; junction bases unmatched: 7. CDR3 length: 16 amino acids. CDR1 is SGHDN, CDR2 FVKESK, per germline.

The sequenced material came from peripheral blood. This chain links TRBV14 with TRBJ2-2; 8 bases align to TRBD1. The receptor was derived from a human donor in a cohort sampled during active COVID-19. CDR3 protein: CASSRLRGLDTGELFF. The CDR3 bases are TGTGCCAGCAGCCGTCTCAGGGGGCTTGACACCGGGGAGCTGTTTTTT.